A selection of T cell receptor beta chains follows, all from one sample in a study of blood T cell repertoires in COVID-19. The repertoire was sequenced with immunoSEQ multiplex PCR; TCRdb's copy has only in-frame clones and lacks some. The sample gives roughly 200,000 clones, 75% to 90% of which show up once; under 9.5% is in the top ten. Sequenced material: peripheral blood. The receptors were sampled from a woman between 55 and 75 years old with acute or convalescent COVID-19. The CDR3 runs from the conserved cysteine through the conserved F or W. Each record gives: D gene, J gene, clone size, V gene, CDR3 DNA, CDR3 protein. D genes are given only for firm matches. A row's size may be missing; if present it is once, few, many or a size class.

>NA|TRBJ1-6|few|TRBV25-1
TGTGCCAGCAGTGAATTTCAGGGCGCGAATTCACCCCTCCACTTT
CASSEFQGANSPLHF
>TRBD1|TRBJ2-7|NA|TRBV9
TGTGCCAGCAGCGCCAGGACAGGTGGTATAGAAGGGGCTGAGGAGCAGTACTTC
CASSARTGGIEGAEEQYF
>NA|TRBJ2-3|NA|TRBV9
TGTGCCAGCAGCGTAGAAGCCCTTAGCACAGATACGCAGTATTTT
CASSVEALSTDTQYF
>NA|TRBJ1-6|NA|TRBV6-6
TGTGCCAGCAGTTATAGGGGTCACGATTCACCCCTCCACTTT
CASSYRGHDSPLHF
>NA|TRBJ1-3|NA|TRBV19
TGTGCCAGTAGTTCTCCAGGTCCGAGAGTTCACACCATATATTTT
CASSSPGPRVHTIYF
>TRBD1|TRBJ1-2|NA|TRBV18
TGTGCCAGCTCACCACCGGGACAGGGGGGGAGAGGCTACACCTTC
CASSPPGQGGRGYTF
>TRBD2|TRBJ2-1|NA|TRBV5-1
TGCGCCAGCAGCTTGGTGGCTAGCGGGAGGGGTTCCCCCAATGAGCAGTTCTTC
CASSLVASGRGSPNEQFF
>NA|TRBJ1-1|NA|TRBV28
TGTGCCAGCAGTTTAGGGGCGGAGGGTAATGAAGCTTTCTTT
CASSLGAEGNEAFF
>TRBD1|TRBJ1-6|NA|TRBV19
TGTGCCAGTGCTCCGGGACAGGGAGGCTCACCCCTCCACTTT
CASAPGQGGSPLHF
>NA|TRBJ1-1|once|TRBV18
TGTGCCACCTCAATCGCCGGGGGCACTGAAGCTTTCTTT
CATSIAGGTEAFF
>TRBD1|TRBJ2-1|NA|TRBV24-1
TGTGCCACCAGGGAGACAGGGTTTGACGATGAGCAGTTCTTC
CATRETGFDDEQFF
>TRBD1|TRBJ1-5|NA|TRBV15
TGTGCCACCAGTTGGGGACAGGGGGCACAGCCCCAGCATTTT
CATSWGQGAQPQHF
>TRBD1|TRBJ1-1|NA|TRBV4-1
TGCGCCAGCAGCCATTGGGACAGGGGAACTGAAGCTTTCTTT
CASSHWDRGTEAFF
>TRBD1|TRBJ1-3|NA|TRBV14
TGTGCCAGCAGCCCTCGGACAGGGCCTGGAAACACCATATATTTT
CASSPRTGPGNTIYF
>NA|TRBJ2-5|NA|TRBV5-1
TGCGCCAGCAGCAGGGGAGGAGAAGAGACCCAGTACTTC
CASSRGGEETQYF
>TRBD2|TRBJ2-1|NA|TRBV6-5
TGTGCCAGCAGATTCAGCGGGAGTGGTGAGCAGTTCTTC
CASRFSGSGEQFF
>NA|TRBJ1-5|NA|TRBV2
TGTGCCAGCAGTGAGAGAGTAAGCAATCAGCCCCAGCATTTT
CASSERVSNQPQHF
>NA|TRBJ1-2|NA|TRBV28
TGTGCCATCCTGGGGCAGGGGCCATCGAGAGGCTACACCTTC
CAILGQGPSRGYTF